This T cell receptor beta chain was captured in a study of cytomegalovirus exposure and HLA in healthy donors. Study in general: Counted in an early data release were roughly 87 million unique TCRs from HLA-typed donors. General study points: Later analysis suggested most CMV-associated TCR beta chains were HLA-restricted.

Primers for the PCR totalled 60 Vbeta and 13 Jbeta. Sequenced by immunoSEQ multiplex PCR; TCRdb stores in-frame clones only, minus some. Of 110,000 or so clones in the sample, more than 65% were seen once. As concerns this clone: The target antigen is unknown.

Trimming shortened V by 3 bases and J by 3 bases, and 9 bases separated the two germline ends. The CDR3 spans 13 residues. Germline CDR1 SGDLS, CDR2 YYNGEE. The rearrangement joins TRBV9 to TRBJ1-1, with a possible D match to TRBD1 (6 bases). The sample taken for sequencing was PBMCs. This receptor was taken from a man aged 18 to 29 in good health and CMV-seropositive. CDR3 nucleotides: TGTGCCAGCAGCGACGGGGGGCACACTGAAGCTTTCTTT. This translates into CASSDGGHTEAFF.